Presented here are 30 T cell receptor beta chains from one specimen sequenced in a study of blood T cell repertoires in COVID-19. Clones were read by immunoSEQ multiplex PCR, and TCRdb kept only the in-frame ones, dropping some. Of 170,000 or so clones listed, 70% to 90% were seen once; the top ten hold about 1.9%. The source material was peripheral blood. These receptor sequences come from a man aged 18 to 29 who had recovered from COVID-19.

The chain is built from TRBV6-5 and TRBJ2-3; no firm D call. The length of the CDR3 is 13 residues. The germline V gene has CDR1 MNHEY and CDR2 SVGAGI. Trimming left V 6 bases short and J 4 bases short, with 11 bases between. CDR3 sequence reads: CASRAYWADTQYF. CDR3 DNA: TGTGCCAGCAGAGCGTATTGGGCAGATACGCAGTATTTT.

J is TRBJ1-2 and V is TRBV7-2, with TRBD1 matching 8 bases. This CDR3 is built from 15 residues. Germline trimming cut 2 bases from V and 4 bases from J; bases unmatched to any gene: 6. The germline V gene has CDR1 SGHTA and CDR2 FQGNSA. The CDR3 nucleotides read TGTGCCAGCAGCTTAATTGGACAGGGAACCTATGGCTACACCTTC. This encodes CASSLIGQGTYGYTF.

V is TRBV9 and J is TRBJ2-7; TRBD1 matches 9 bases. CDR1 is SGDLS, CDR2 YYNGEE, per germline. The CDR3 sequence is 15 residues long. Unmatched junction bases numbered 6, after V lost 2 bases and J lost 3 bases. CDR3 protein: CASSVRGQGNYEQYF. The CDR3, as DNA: TGTGCCAGCAGCGTCCGCGGACAGGGGAACTACGAGCAGTACTTC.

This clone has a single count. The chain employs TRBV5-1 and TRBJ1-1, with 8 bases fitting TRBD1. The V and J ends lost 0 bases and 0 bases, in that order; junction bases with no gene match: 7. CDR1 and CDR2 (germline): SGHRS, YFSETQ. The CDR3 is 17 residues long. The CDR3 region has the DNA TGCGCCAGCAGCTTGGTAACAGGGGGAACCATGAACACTGAAGCTTTCTTT. Residues: CASSLVTGGTMNTEAFF.

The V gene is TRBV4-1, the J gene TRBJ1-2; possible D gene TRBD1, 6 bases. CDR3 length equals 13 residues. V lost 3 bases to trimming and J lost 4 bases, with 9 bases between them. Germline values: CDR1 MGHRA, CDR2 YSYEKL. The CDR3 loop is CASSQTGSYGYTF. The CDR3, as DNA: TGCGCCAGCAGCCAGACAGGCTCCTATGGCTACACCTTC.

The rearrangement joins TRBV2 to TRBJ1-5; 9 nucleotides agree with TRBD1. The V gene's germline CDR1 is SNHLY and CDR2 FYNNEI. CDR3 length: 15 residues. Germline trimming cut 7 bases from V and 4 bases from J; bases unmatched to any gene: 8. The CDR3 sequence is CASNIIGQGNQPQHF. CDR3 nucleotide sequence: TGTGCCAGCAACATAATAGGACAGGGGAATCAGCCCCAGCATTTT.

This clone has only a few counts. This chain joins TRBV28 and TRBJ2-3; 9 nucleotides agree with TRBD2. The CDR3 has 18 residues. V lost 6 bases and J lost 0; bases outside the gene matches: 13. Per the germline V gene, CDR1 is MDHEN and CDR2 is SYDVKM. The chain's CDR3 is CASSPRSGLAVSTDTQYF. The CDR3 nucleotides read TGTGCCAGCAGCCCTCGTTCGGGACTAGCTGTTAGCACAGATACGCAGTATTTT.

This chain uses TRBV18 with TRBJ2-2; 8 bases fit TRBD1. Trimming took 8 bases from V and 6 from J; bases not matched to a gene: 8. Germline values: CDR1 KGHSH, CDR2 LQKENI. CDR3 size: 14 residues. The CDR3: CASGGQGNSGELFF. In DNA form, the CDR3 reads TGTGCCAGCGGCGGACAGGGCAACTCCGGGGAGCTGTTTTTT.

This clone was counted a single time. This chain links TRBV27 with TRBJ2-2; 9 bases agree with TRBD1. The CDR3 has 14 amino acids. Germline CDR1 MNHEY, CDR2 SMNVEV (reference sequence). J was trimmed by 7 bases and V by 7 bases; bases with no gene match: 7. The CDR3 sequence: CASTIQGAFGELFF. The CDR3 nucleotides read TGTGCCAGCACCATACAGGGGGCTTTCGGGGAGCTGTTTTTT.

The CDR3 coding sequence is TGTGCCAGCAGCGGGCGGGACAGGGGATACAATGAGCAGTTCTTC. Its protein product is CASSGRDRGYNEQFF. V usage is TRBV3-1 (or the pseudogene TRBV3-2) and J usage is TRBJ2-1; 10 positions agree with TRBD1. The V gene's germline CDR1 is LGHDT and CDR2 YNNKEL (reference sequence). This CDR3 comprises 15 residues. Trimming removed 5 bases from V and 4 bases from J; junction bases left unmatched: 5.

J is TRBJ2-1 and V is TRBV2, with 14 positions matching TRBD2. V dropped 4 bases and J dropped 3; count of bases not matched to a gene: 5. CDR1 SNHLY and CDR2 FYNNEI come from the germline V gene. This CDR3 has 17 amino acids. The CDR3 loop is CASSAGLAGAFYNEQFF. The CDR3 DNA follows: TGTGCCAGCAGTGCGGGACTAGCGGGGGCTTTCTACAATGAGCAGTTCTTC.

This rearrangement joins TRBV4-1 to TRBJ2-3; D perhaps matches TRBD1 (6 bases). V gave up 4 bases and J gave up 4 bases, with 12 bases separating them. The length of the CDR3 is 14 residues. Germline V gene sequence: CDR1 MGHRA, CDR2 YSYEKL. CDR3 loop: CASSLKAGADTQYF. The DNA for the CDR3 is TGCGCCAGCAGCCTTAAAGCAGGGGCAGATACGCAGTATTTT.

The chain joins TRBV19 to TRBJ1-1; no firm D call. CDR1 LNHDA and CDR2 SQIVND come from the germline V gene (reference sequence). V gave up 5 bases and J gave up 2 bases, with 18 bases separating them. This CDR3 has 16 amino acids. CDR3 nucleotide sequence: TGTGCCAGTAGTGCAAGGGCGGGCGGAGGTAACACTGAAGCTTTCTTT. Its translation is CASSARAGGGNTEAFF.

This clone appeared a single time. The DNA of the CDR3 is TGTGCCAGCAGTCTCCGTTTGGAGAGCAATCAGCCCCAGCATTTT. Translating it yields CASSLRLESNQPQHF. The rearrangement joins TRBV6-6 to TRBJ1-5; no firm D call. CDR3 length: 15 residues. Germline CDR1 reads MNHNY; CDR2 reads SVGAGI (reference sequence). The ends were cut back, 5 bases at V and 1 base at J, with 12 bases in the middle.

V and J are TRBV7-2 and TRBJ2-7, with 10 bases aligning to TRBD2. V lost 1 base and J lost 4; bases outside the gene matches: 7. The CDR3 runs to 16 residues. Looked up from germline, CDR1 is SGHTA and CDR2 is FQGNSA. The DNA of the CDR3 is TGTGCCAGCAGCTTAGGCCTAGCGGGAGTCTTGTACGAGCAGTACTTC. Translating it yields CASSLGLAGVLYEQYF.

V is TRBV10-3 and J is TRBJ2-5; possible D gene TRBD2, 5 bases. The CDR3 loop spans 13 amino acids. Germline V lookup: CDR1 ENHRY, CDR2 SYGVKD. The V end was cut by 11 bases, the J end by 0 bases, with 13 bases between. In DNA, the CDR3 is TGTGCCTCGGGCAGCGGACACCAAGAGACCCAGTACTTC. Translation gives CASGSGHQETQYF.

The CDR3: CASSFTSNTEAFF. The CDR3 DNA reads TGTGCCAGCAGCTTTACATCGAACACTGAAGCTTTCTTT. V is TRBV11-1 and J is TRBJ1-1; D is undetermined. V was clipped by 3 bases and J by 1 base, with 6 bases between them. The CDR3 contains 13 residues. In germline, CDR1 is SGHAT, CDR2 FQDESV (reference sequence).

The V gene is TRBV6-2 or TRBV6-3, the J gene TRBJ2-1, with 16 bases that match TRBD2. The germline V gene encodes CDR1 MNHEY and CDR2 SVGEGT. After removal of 5 bases from V and 8 bases from J, the junction contained 6 bases not matched to a gene. The CDR3 is 16 amino acids. DNA for the CDR3: TGTGCCAGCAGTATGGGACTAGCGGGAGGGTTTCATGAGCAGTTCTTC. This sequence encodes CASSMGLAGGFHEQFF.

This chain connects TRBV27 to TRBJ2-1; D gene uncertain. CDR1 MNHEY and CDR2 SMNVEV come from the germline V gene (reference sequence). The V end lost 3 bases, the J end lost 6 bases, and 15 bases lay between the germline ends. The CDR3 contains 15 residues. In nucleotides, the CDR3 is TGTGCCAGCAGTTTTAGGCAGGCCACCCCCAATGAGCAGTTCTTC. Its translation is CASSFRQATPNEQFF.

The rearrangement uses TRBV11-1 and TRBJ2-1; 7 positions agree with TRBD2. The trim removed 1 base at V and 7 bases at J, leaving 4 bases unmatched. Germline V gene data show CDR1 as SGHAT and CDR2 as FQDESV (reference sequence). The CDR3 consists of 14 residues. The CDR3 nucleotides are TGTGCCAGCAGCTTAGGACTAGCCAGAAATGAGCAGTTCTTC. Translated: CASSLGLARNEQFF.

The V call is TRBV18, the J call TRBJ2-1, with 7 bases matching TRBD2. CDR1 is KGHSH and CDR2 is LQKENI in the germline V gene. The junction had 9 bases not matched to a gene; V was cut back by 6 bases and J by 4 bases. The CDR3 spans 15 residues. Here the CDR3 DNA reads TGTGCCAGCTCCTCCGGGGTTAGCGGGTACAATGAGCAGTTCTTC. This translates into CASSSGVSGYNEQFF.

The CDR3 DNA reads as TGTGCCAGCAGTGAATGGGGACAGGGGTCCTACGAGCAGTACTTC. This translates into CASSEWGQGSYEQYF. The chain uses TRBV2 and TRBJ2-7, with 10 bases matching TRBD1. Germline V gene lookup returns CDR1 SNHLY and CDR2 FYNNEI. V was pared by 2 bases and J by 1 base, with 2 bases of the junction left unmatched. The CDR3 contains 15 residues.

The V call is TRBV4-2, the J call TRBJ2-3; the match to TRBD2 covers 8 bases. Per germline, CDR1 LGHNA and CDR2 YNFKEQ. The CDR3 runs to 14 residues. The ends lost 6 bases at V and 6 bases at J; junction bases unmatched: 8. In nucleotides, the CDR3 is TGTGCCAGCAGAAGGGCGGGAGGTGTTGATACGCAGTATTTT. It yields the protein CASRRAGGVDTQYF.

The chain uses TRBV6-5 and TRBJ1-4, with 12 nucleotides matching TRBD1. The CDR3 is made up of 15 amino acids. V was pared by 7 bases and J by 8 bases, with 8 bases of the junction left unmatched. The germline gives CDR1 MNHEY, CDR2 SVGAGI. CDR3 sequence reads: CASKGQGAGGEKLFF. CDR3 sequence (DNA): TGTGCCAGCAAGGGACAGGGGGCGGGTGGCGAAAAACTGTTTTTT.

The gene calls are TRBV9 and TRBJ2-7, with TRBD2 matching over 10 bases. Germline CDR1 reads SGDLS; CDR2 reads YYNGEE. V gave up 3 bases and J gave up 0 bases; unmatched junction bases: 3. The CDR3 is made up of 15 amino acids. The CDR3 DNA follows: TGTGCCAGCAGCGCGGGACTAGCGTTCTCCTACGAGCAGTACTTC. Translation gives CASSAGLAFSYEQYF.

The chain links TRBV6-5 to TRBJ2-7; 8 bases match TRBD1. This CDR3 spans 13 amino acids. J was trimmed by 2 bases and V by 8 bases; bases with no gene match: 5. From germline, CDR1 is MNHEY and CDR2 SVGAGI. CDR3 bases: TGTGCCAGCGGGGACAGGCCCCCCTACGAGCAGTACTTC. It translates to CASGDRPPYEQYF.

In this sample, this clone turned up once. The chain couples TRBV15 to TRBJ2-1, with D tentatively TRBD1 (5 bases). Germline CDR1 LNHNV, CDR2 YYDKDF (reference sequence). Trimming cost V 1 base and J 5 bases, with 15 bases left between them. This CDR3 region has 16 residues. The CDR3 loop reads CATSRAYDSRNNEQFF. In DNA form, the CDR3 reads TGTGCCACCAGCAGAGCCTACGACAGCCGCAACAATGAGCAGTTCTTC.

This clone has only a few counts. The chain uses TRBV25-1 and TRBJ1-3; 9 nucleotides match TRBD1. V trimming: 6 bases; J trimming: 4 bases; junction bases outside the gene matches: 7. Germline lookup yields CDR1 MGHDK and CDR2 SYGVNS. The CDR3 consists of 15 residues. CDR3 sequence reads: CASRPGQGIGNTIYF. The CDR3 DNA sequence: TGTGCCAGCAGACCCGGACAGGGGATCGGAAACACCATATATTTT.

This clone was seen a few times. The CDR3 bases are TGTGCCAGCAGCTTATCCGGGGGATACGAGCAGTACTTC. Translating it yields CASSLSGGYEQYF. V usage is TRBV7-9 and J usage is TRBJ2-7, with D possibly being TRBD2 (6 bases). In germline, CDR1 is SEHNR, CDR2 FQNEAQ (reference sequence). V dropped 2 bases and J dropped 4 bases, with 9 bases sitting between them. The CDR3 sequence is 13 residues long.

The chain carries TRBV19 and TRBJ2-1; the match to TRBD2 covers 8 bases. V lost 6 bases to trimming and J lost 5 bases; unmatched junction nucleotides: 12. Germline V CDR1 and CDR2: LNHDA, SQIVND (reference sequence). This CDR3 is 16 amino acids long. CDR3 nucleotides: TGTGCCAGTAGGAACGTCGGGGAAGCGGGAGACAATGAGCAGTTCTTC. This gives the protein CASRNVGEAGDNEQFF.